This passage covers 9 T cell receptor beta chains from one sample sequenced in a study of response to subunit inactivated influenza vaccine (dated by TCRdb to 2016 to 2019). The library was produced with RT-PCR. The run used an Illumina HiSeq 2500. Clones were called with MiXCR by TCRdb after fastp trimmed the public reads at Q25, and only in-frame beta chains were retained. CDR3 protein sequences are deduplicated, and each keeps its most common genes and DNA. This sample has just under 550,000 distinct CDR3 sequences in its table, and approximately 22% of those were observed once. The ten biggest clones cover 2.8% of the sample. These data are also associated with another study on T cells expressing NK-cell markers. As that second study puts it: The TCR beta cDNA libraries were made using 5'RACE template switching, a step that added both a universal primer site and unique molecular identifiers.

Sequencing was performed on CD4+ T cells sorted from PBMCs, taken about 12 days after vaccination. All receptors derive from a man aged 50 or older who received an inactivated influenza vaccine. Donor details come from another sample of the same person, matched by shared clones.

This clonotype was detected a few times. V gene TRBV6-5 combines with J gene TRBJ2-7; D is unclear. Germline CDR1 is MNHEY and CDR2 is SVGAGI. This CDR3 spans 13 amino acids. V dropped 4 bases and J dropped 0 bases, with 7 bases sitting between them. CDR3 loop: CASSSSTSYEQYF. CDR3 sequence (DNA): TGTGCCAGCAGTTCGAGCACCTCCTACGAGCAGTACTTC.

Turning to this clonotype: One junction end does not reproduce the germline sequence, and a read error may be involved. V usage is TRBV6-6 and J usage is TRBJ1-2; 8 nucleotides line up with TRBD1. The CDR3 spans 12 residues. Looked up from germline, CDR1 is MNHNY and CDR2 is SVGAGI (reference sequence). This CDR3 is CASRGQVYAYTF. CDR3 coding DNA: TGTGCCAGCCGGGGACAGGTGTATGCCTACACCTTC.

The chain has TRBV12-3 or TRBV12-4 and TRBJ1-5; tentative D call: TRBD1 (6 bases). The CDR3 loop spans 15 amino acids. V lost 4 bases and J lost 5, with 15 bases in between. The chain's CDR3 is CASSSNRDIYQPQHF. CDR3 DNA sequence: TGTGCCAGCAGTTCCAACCGGGACATCTATCAGCCCCAGCATTTT.

Written as DNA, the CDR3 is TGCGCCAGCAGCTTGGAGTTGAGGAGGGCAGATACGCAGTATTTT. It translates to CASSLELRRADTQYF. This chain uses TRBV5-1 with TRBJ2-3, with D perhaps matching TRBD2 (6 bases). Germline CDR1 and CDR2: SGHRS and YFSETQ. V was pared by 0 bases and J by 4 bases, with 12 bases between. CDR3 size: 15 residues.

This clonotype has more than one count but fewer than ten. This chain uses TRBV28 with TRBJ1-2, with D unresolved. This CDR3 spans 15 amino acids. CDR1 is MDHEN and CDR2 is SYDVKM in the germline V gene. V lost 5 bases and J lost 3, with 16 bases in between. The CDR3 bases are TGTGCCAGCAGTACCCCGTTTGGGGATGACTATGGCTACACCTTC. Translation: CASSTPFGDDYGYTF.

This clonotype has a handful of counts. V is TRBV5-1 and J is TRBJ2-7, with D perhaps being TRBD1 or TRBD2 (5 bases each). Trimming stripped 1 base from V and 1 base from J, with 9 bases between. This CDR3 contains 14 residues. Per germline, CDR1 SGHRS and CDR2 YFSETQ. CDR3 region: CASSLNGASYEQYF. As DNA, the CDR3 is TGCGCCAGCAGCTTGAACGGGGCTTCCTACGAGCAGTACTTC.

V usage is TRBV20-1 and J usage is TRBJ1-1, with D perhaps matching TRBD1 (6 bases). CDR1 and CDR2 from the germline V gene are DFQATT and SNEGSKA (reference sequence). V shed 3 bases and J shed 3 bases, with 14 bases lying between them. The CDR3 loop spans 14 amino acids. CDR3 in DNA: TGCAGTGCTAGGGTAGGGGGGTCGGACACTGAAGCTTTCTTT. Residues: CSARVGGSDTEAFF.

This clonotype has just a few counts. The rearrangement joins TRBV27 to TRBJ1-6, with 7 bases identical to TRBD1. The germline CDR1 and CDR2 sequences are MNHEY and SMNVEV (reference sequence). V lost 3 bases, J lost 9 bases, and 8 bases stayed unmatched. The CDR3 extends over 15 amino acids. CDR3 amino acids: CASSLQQGMSSPLHF. In nucleotides, the CDR3 is TGTGCCAGCAGTTTGCAACAGGGGATGAGTTCACCCCTCCACTTT.

The sample holds a few counts of this clonotype. The chain is built from TRBV7-2 and TRBJ2-1, with 10 bases aligning to TRBD1. Germline loops: CDR1 SGHTA, CDR2 FQGNSA. V shed 7 bases, J shed 4 bases, and the junction held 4 bases outside the gene matches. CDR3 length: 14 residues. The chain's CDR3 is CASNLGQGYNEQFF. In DNA, the CDR3 is TGTGCCAGCAACCTGGGACAGGGGTACAATGAGCAGTTCTTC. Looking up the rest from reference TRBV7-2 and TRBJ2-1 gives the full variable domain: GAGVSQSPSNKVTEKGKDVELRCDPISGHTALYWYRQSLGQGLEFLIYFQGNSAPDKSGLPSDRFSAERTGGSVSTLTIQRTQQEDSAVYLCASNLGQGYNEQFFGPGTRLTVL.